Listed below are T cell receptor beta chains from one sample, sequenced in a study of cytomegalovirus exposure and HLA in healthy donors. Method: immunoSEQ multiplex PCR; TCRdb's copy keeps in-frame clones and lacks some. The sample has roughly 350,000 clones; more than 80% are singletons. Sequencing input: PBMCs. These receptors came from a woman under 30 in good health and CMV-seronegative. CDR3s include the opening cysteine and the closing phenylalanine or tryptophan. D genes are given only for firm matches. Part of the rows lack a size; the others show once, few, many or a class for expanded clones.

>TRBV7-9|NA|NA|TRBJ2-7
TGTGCCAGCAGCTATCCCCGGGCCTACGAGCAGTACTTC
CASSYPRAYEQYF
>TRBV2|TRBD2|NA|TRBJ2-2
TGTGCCAGCAGTGAAAGCGGCGGGAGGGTCGGGGAGCTGTTTTTT
CASSESGGRVGELFF
>TRBV5-1|TRBD2|NA|TRBJ2-7
TGCGCCAGCAGCTCCTCCGCCCGTTTTAGCGGGACCCTCTCCTACGAGCAGTACTTC
CASSSSARFSGTLSYEQYF
>TRBV7-2|NA|NA|TRBJ1-2
TGTGCCAGCAGCAACATCGACGGGGGGCGTTATGGTGGCTACACCTTC
CASSNIDGGRYGGYTF
>TRBV28|TRBD2|few|TRBJ2-7
TGTGCCAGCGCGACAGCGGGAAGTACGTACGAGCAGTACTTC
CASATAGSTYEQYF
>TRBV29-1|TRBD1|NA|TRBJ2-3
TGCAGCGTTGAAGAGGGGGCCCTCGACAGGGGGCGAAACTCAGATACGCAGTATTTT
CSVEEGALDRGRNSDTQYF
>TRBV7-2|TRBD2|NA|TRBJ2-5
TGTGCCAGCAGCCCCTCTAGCGGGAGGTTACAAGAGACCCAGTACTTC
CASSPSSGRLQETQYF
>TRBV6-8|NA|NA|TRBJ2-1
TGTGCCAGCAGTTACGTTGGGAGGAACTACAATGAGCAGTTCTTC
CASSYVGRNYNEQFF
>TRBV9|NA|NA|TRBJ2-7
TGTGCCAGCAGCGTAGGGGCTAGCGAGAATTACGAGCAGTACTTC
CASSVGASENYEQYF
>TRBV28|NA|NA|TRBJ1-5
TGTGCCAGCAGTCGGTCCTTCTCTAATCAGCCCCAGCATTTT
CASSRSFSNQPQHF
>TRBV29-1|NA|NA|TRBJ1-1
TGCAGCGTTGAGGTAGCAGGGCACACTGAAGCTTTCTTT
CSVEVAGHTEAFF
>TRBV6-1|TRBD1|NA|TRBJ1-2
TGTGCCAGCAGTGAAGCGGCGGGACAGGGGTATAGTATTCTGATTAGGAGGGGCTACACCTTC
CASSEAAGQGYSILIRRGYTF
>TRBV7-6|NA|NA|TRBJ2-2
TGTGCCAGCAGCTTAGCGCAGGGATACACCGGGGAGCTGTTTTTT
CASSLAQGYTGELFF
>TRBV7-7|NA|many|TRBJ1-5
TGTGCCAGCAGCCCCGGCGGGGTTAGCAATCAGCCCCAGCATTTT
CASSPGGVSNQPQHF
>TRBV6-1|NA|NA|TRBJ2-7
TGTGCCAGCAGTGAAGTTAGGAGGGACGAGCAGTACTTC
CASSEVRRDEQYF
>TRBV7-3|NA|once|TRBJ2-2
TGTGCCAGCAGCCCAATCCGGTTGGCCCAGGGTGGCACCGGGGAGCTGTTTTTT
CASSPIRLAQGGTGELFF
>TRBV9|TRBD1|NA|TRBJ1-2
TGTGCCAGCAGGGGGGGACAGGACTATGGCTACACCTTC
CASRGGQDYGYTF